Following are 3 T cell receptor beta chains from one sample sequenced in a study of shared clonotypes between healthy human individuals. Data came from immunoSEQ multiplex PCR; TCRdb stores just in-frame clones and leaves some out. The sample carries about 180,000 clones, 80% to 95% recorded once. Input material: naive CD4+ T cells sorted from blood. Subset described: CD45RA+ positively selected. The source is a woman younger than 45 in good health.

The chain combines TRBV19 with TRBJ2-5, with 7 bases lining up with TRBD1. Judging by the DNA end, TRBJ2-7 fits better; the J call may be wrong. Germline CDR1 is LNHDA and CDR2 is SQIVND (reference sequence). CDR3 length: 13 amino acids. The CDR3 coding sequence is TGTGCCAGTAGTCCGGCAGGGGGCTACGAGCAGTACTTC. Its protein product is CASSPAGGYEQYF.

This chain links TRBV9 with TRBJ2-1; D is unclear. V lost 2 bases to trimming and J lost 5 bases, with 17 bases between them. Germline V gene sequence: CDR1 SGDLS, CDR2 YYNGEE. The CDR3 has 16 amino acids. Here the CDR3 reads CASSVGTDQWHNEQFF. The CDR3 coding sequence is TGTGCCAGCAGCGTGGGAACGGACCAGTGGCACAATGAGCAGTTCTTC.

DNA for the CDR3: TGCGCCAGCAGACTAGCGGAAACCTACGAGCAGTACTTC. This gives the protein CASRLAETYEQYF. The chain recombines TRBV5-1 with TRBJ2-7; 8 nucleotides match TRBD2. V was pared by 5 bases and J by 2 bases, with 3 bases of the junction left unmatched. The length of the CDR3 is 13 residues. Germline V lookup: CDR1 SGHRS, CDR2 YFSETQ.